This T cell receptor beta chain was recorded in a study of regulatory T cells. Study-level results: Regulatory T cells from CD3G-deficient patients were less diverse than autologous conventional CD4+ cells and control regulatory cells.

To note about this clone: The antigen remains unidentified.

CDR3 size: 18 residues. The ends lost 5 bases at V and 4 bases at J; junction bases unmatched: 15. Germline CDR1 is SGHAT and CDR2 is FQNNGV. The PCR used 52 TRBV and 13 TRBJ primers. Profiling relied on immunoSEQ multiplex PCR, and the TCRdb table lists in-frame clones only, not all of them. The table shows about 5,500 clones, with around 87% occurring only once. This receptor was obtained from a young adult with CD3G deficiency. V is TRBV11-2 and J is TRBJ2-3; 10 positions match TRBD2. The specimen sequenced was CD4+ Tregs sorted from blood. This CDR3 reads CASSNGKRGGLVPDTQYF. Written as DNA, the CDR3 is TGTGCCAGCAGCAATGGAAAGCGGGGGGGCCTTGTGCCAGATACGCAGTATTTT.